The 30 T cell receptor beta chains below all came from one sample that was sequenced in a study of cytomegalovirus exposure and HLA in healthy donors. The PCR made use of 60 Vbeta and 13 Jbeta primers. Here immunoSEQ multiplex PCR was the method, and the copy in TCRdb shows in-frame clones only, minus some. The table lists tens of thousands of clones, 70% to 85% of them singletons. The sequenced sample consisted of PBMCs. These receptors all stem from a man in his forties or fifties in good health and CMV-seropositive.

The chain combines TRBV7-2 with TRBJ2-1; D possibly corresponds to TRBD1 (6 bases). The CDR3 spans 14 residues. Germline V lookup: CDR1 SGHTA, CDR2 FQGNSA. Trimming took off 4 bases at V and 6 bases at J, with 13 bases between the two ends. The CDR3 sequence is CASSSSGTSNEQFF. The CDR3 DNA follows: TGTGCCAGCAGCTCATCCGGGACAAGCAATGAGCAGTTCTTC.

V and J are TRBV7-9 and TRBJ1-2; D ambiguous. Germline-derived CDR1 and CDR2 are SEHNR and FQNEAQ (reference sequence). The CDR3 sequence is 14 residues long. V lost 6 bases, J lost 2 bases, and 13 bases lay in between. The CDR3 sequence: CASSSSGVNYGYTF. The CDR3 nucleotides read TGTGCCAGCAGTTCAAGCGGAGTGAACTATGGCTACACCTTC.

The chain has TRBV5-8 and TRBJ2-3; possible D gene TRBD2, 6 bases. This CDR3 is 15 amino acids long. Trimming stripped 7 bases from V and 2 bases from J, with 17 bases between. Germline V gene data show CDR1 as SGHTS and CDR2 as YDEGEE. The chain's CDR3 is CASPLGGDFTDTQYF. The CDR3 DNA reads TGTGCCAGCCCCCTCGGGGGAGACTTCACAGATACGCAGTATTTT.

The chain employs TRBV6-6 and TRBJ1-3; perhaps TRBD1 as D (5 bases). Germline CDR1 is MNHNY and CDR2 is SVGAGI (reference sequence). Trimming shortened V by 5 bases and J by 0 bases, and 8 bases separated the two germline ends. The CDR3 covers 14 residues. This chain's CDR3 is CASSQGFSGNTIYF. CDR3 in DNA: TGTGCCAGCAGTCAGGGATTCTCTGGAAACACCATATATTTT.

The chain carries TRBV5-5 and TRBJ2-5, with a tentative D call TRBD1 (6 bases). Germline values: CDR1 SGHKS, CDR2 YYEKEE (reference sequence). The V end was cut by 4 bases, the J end by 5 bases, with 18 bases between. The CDR3 length is 15 residues. CDR3 region: CASSMTGPGRETQYF. The CDR3 DNA reads TGTGCCAGCAGCATGACAGGTCCAGGCCGGGAGACCCAGTACTTC.

The CDR3 DNA follows: TGTGCCAGTAGTATGGGGGGGGCCAAGGGGGAGCAGTTCTTC. The encoded protein is CASSMGGAKGEQFF. This rearrangement joins TRBV19 to TRBJ2-1; a weak D match, TRBD2 (7 bases). CDR1 LNHDA and CDR2 SQIVND come from the germline V gene (reference sequence). The CDR3 is 14 residues long. V lost 3 bases and J 10 bases, leaving 16 bases between the germline ends.

The chain uses TRBV28 and TRBJ1-1; TRBD1 aligns across 11 bases. The CDR3 runs 15 residues. In germline, CDR1 is MDHEN, CDR2 SYDVKM. J was trimmed by 5 bases and V by 5 bases; bases with no gene match: 7. The CDR3 region is CASSPRTGGLTEAFF. Here the CDR3 DNA reads TGTGCCAGCAGTCCGCGGACAGGGGGCTTGACTGAAGCTTTCTTT. Full variable domain (missing parts from reference TRBV28 and TRBJ1-1): DVKVTQSSRYLVKRTGEKVFLECVQDMDHENMFWYRQDPGLGLRLIYFSYDVKMKEKGDIPEGYSVSREKKERFSLILESASTNQTSMYLCASSPRTGGLTEAFFGQGTRLTVV.

The chain employs TRBV5-4 and TRBJ2-1; tentative D call: TRBD2 (6 bases). Trimming left V 4 bases short and J 8 bases short, with 10 bases between. Germline V gene lookup returns CDR1 SGHNT and CDR2 YYREEE (reference sequence). This CDR3 spans 12 amino acids. The CDR3 loop reads CASSPEGYEQFF. The CDR3 DNA sequence: TGTGCCAGCAGCCCGGAGGGATATGAGCAGTTCTTC.

This clone has only one observation. This chain joins TRBV27 and TRBJ2-1; 8 bases are a match to TRBD2. CDR1 and CDR2 (germline): MNHEY, SMNVEV (reference sequence). This CDR3 is 15 amino acids long. The V gene end was trimmed by 2 bases and the J gene end by 5 bases; junction bases not matched to a gene: 5. This chain's CDR3 is CASSLRLAGDNEQFF. Here the CDR3 DNA reads TGTGCCAGCAGTTTACGGCTAGCGGGCGACAATGAGCAGTTCTTC.

This rearrangement joins TRBV28 to TRBJ1-2; D is ambiguous. This CDR3 is built from 12 residues. V dropped 5 bases and J dropped 8 bases, with 12 bases sitting between them. Germline V lookup: CDR1 MDHEN, CDR2 SYDVKM. In nucleotides, the CDR3 is TGTGCCAGCAGTAAGAACGGGGAGGGCTACACCTTC. The encoded protein is CASSKNGEGYTF.

The CDR3 spells CASSTGAGEGYGYTF. The CDR3 DNA is TGTGCCAGCAGCACCGGGGCAGGGGAGGGGTATGGCTACACCTTC. This chain links TRBV7-2 with TRBJ1-2; tentative D call: TRBD1 (6 bases). The CDR3 runs 15 residues. Trimming cost V 5 bases and J 5 bases, with 18 bases left between them. Germline CDR1 and CDR2: SGHTA and FQGNSA.

The chain combines TRBV5-6 with TRBJ2-7, with 13 nucleotides matching TRBD2. J lost 3 bases, V lost 1 base, and 13 bases had no gene match. The germline V gene has CDR1 SGHDT and CDR2 YYEEEE. The CDR3 is made up of 19 amino acids. This chain's CDR3 is CASSLWGQLTSGRIYEQYF. The CDR3 DNA reads as TGTGCCAGCAGCTTGTGGGGACAGCTGACTAGCGGGAGGATCTACGAGCAGTACTTC.

V and J are TRBV18 and TRBJ2-1; possibly TRBD1 for D (7 bases). This CDR3 spans 16 amino acids. Trimming removed 3 bases from V and 6 bases from J, with 18 bases in between. Germline V gene sequence: CDR1 KGHSH, CDR2 LQKENI. The chain's CDR3 is CASSPQGGGLTNEQFF. DNA for the CDR3: TGTGCCAGCTCACCCCAGGGGGGCGGACTTACCAATGAGCAGTTCTTC.

The rearrangement joins TRBV28 to TRBJ2-3, with 7 bases fitting TRBD1. With V trimmed by 10 bases and J by 4 bases, 11 bases remained unmatched. Germline V gene data show CDR1 as MDHEN and CDR2 as SYDVKM. The CDR3 is 14 amino acids. CDR3 DNA sequence: TGTGCCACCGTCGGACAGGATCACTCAGATACGCAGTATTTT. Protein: CATVGQDHSDTQYF. The complete variable domain, with remaining parts taken from reference TRBV28 and TRBJ2-3, reads DVKVTQSSRYLVKRTGEKVFLECVQDMDHENMFWYRQDPGLGLRLIYFSYDVKMKEKGDIPEGYSVSREKKERFSLILESASTNQTSMYLCATVGQDHSDTQYFGPGTRLTVL.

The chain couples TRBV10-3 to TRBJ2-7; a weak D match, TRBD1 (6 bases). Looked up from germline, CDR1 is ENHRY and CDR2 is SYGVKD. Trimming took 3 bases from V and 6 from J, leaving 12 bases between them. The CDR3 is 13 residues long. This chain's CDR3 is CAISDPQGREQYF. The CDR3 region has the DNA TGTGCCATCAGTGACCCCCAGGGGCGCGAGCAGTACTTC.

The chain links TRBV5-6 to TRBJ2-1; TRBD2 matches at 13 bases. V lost 4 bases to trimming and J lost 1 base; unmatched junction nucleotides: 8. The CDR3 extends over 18 amino acids. CDR1 and CDR2 (germline): SGHDT, YYEEEE. The CDR3 bases are TGTGCCAGCAGCCGAGGACTAGCGGGAGTCAGTTCCTACAATGAGCAGTTCTTC. This translates into CASSRGLAGVSSYNEQFF.

This clone was observed once. The chain links TRBV10-1 to TRBJ1-1; D not resolved. The V end was cut by 4 bases, the J end by 1 base, with 7 bases between. This CDR3 is 13 amino acids long. Germline CDR1 is WNHNN and CDR2 is SYGVQD (reference sequence). CDR3 residues: CASSGPQNTEAFF. The CDR3 DNA reads as TGCGCCAGCAGTGGGCCCCAGAACACTGAAGCTTTCTTT.

The chain uses TRBV5-1 and TRBJ2-2; 7 positions match TRBD1. The junction had 6 bases not matched to a gene; V was cut back by 4 bases and J by 3 bases. Germline lookup yields CDR1 SGHRS and CDR2 YFSETQ. The CDR3 runs to 15 residues. This chain's CDR3 is CASSLGQEDTGELFF. The CDR3 bases are TGCGCCAGCAGCCTTGGACAGGAGGACACCGGGGAGCTGTTTTTT.

The J gene is TRBJ2-7, the V gene TRBV29-1; 7 bases map to TRBD2. This CDR3 spans 14 amino acids. V lost 6 bases and J lost 2; bases outside the gene matches: 10. CDR1 is SQVTM and CDR2 is ANQGSEA in the germline V gene. As DNA, the CDR3 is TGCAGCGTCCAAGGGGAGACTAGCCCCTACGAGCAGTACTTC. This encodes CSVQGETSPYEQYF.

This chain links TRBV19 with TRBJ2-2; no clear D gene. The germline V gene encodes CDR1 LNHDA and CDR2 SQIVND (reference sequence). The CDR3 spans 17 residues. Trimming left V 7 bases short and J 0 bases short, with 18 bases between. The CDR3 protein is CASIGGLGDANTGELFF. In nucleotides, the CDR3 is TGTGCCAGTATAGGTGGGCTCGGCGATGCGAACACCGGGGAGCTGTTTTTT.

The chain couples TRBV2 to TRBJ1-5, with D maybe TRBD1 (5 bases). The CDR3 loop spans 14 amino acids. V lost 1 base and J lost 6, with 10 bases in between. Germline loops: CDR1 SNHLY, CDR2 FYNNEI. The chain's CDR3 is CASSEVRGGQPQHF. In nucleotides, the CDR3 is TGTGCCAGCAGTGAAGTAAGGGGAGGTCAGCCCCAGCATTTT.

There are a few counts of this clone. The chain couples TRBV5-4 to TRBJ1-2; TRBD1 matches at 7 bases. CDR1 is SGHNT and CDR2 is YYREEE in the germline V gene (reference sequence). The CDR3 length is 16 residues. With V trimmed by 3 bases and J by 3 bases, 11 bases remained unmatched. CDR3 DNA: TGTGCCAGCAGCTCTGAGACAGGGCAAAGTTACTATGGCTACACCTTC. Translating gives CASSSETGQSYYGYTF.

The chain joins TRBV7-2 to TRBJ2-2, with TRBD2 matching over 7 bases. CDR1 SGHTA and CDR2 FQGNSA come from the germline V gene. J gave up 4 bases and V 5 bases, and 7 bases lay outside the gene matches. The CDR3 length is 15 residues. Here the CDR3 reads CASSLRPSGTGELFF. DNA of the CDR3: TGTGCCAGCAGCCTAAGGCCTAGCGGCACCGGGGAGCTGTTTTTT.

The J gene is TRBJ1-5, the V gene TRBV19, with 8 bases aligning to TRBD1. Germline V gene data show CDR1 as LNHDA and CDR2 as SQIVND (reference sequence). Unmatched junction bases numbered 6, after V lost 5 bases and J lost 9 bases. The CDR3 covers 13 residues. CDR3 DNA sequence: TGTGCCAGTAGTTTCAGGGGGCGGCGGCCCCAGCATTTT. Translation: CASSFRGRRPQHF. Filled out from reference TRBV19 and TRBJ1-5, the complete variable domain reads DGGITQSPKYLFRKEGQNVTLSCEQNLNHDAMYWYRQDPGQGLRLIYYSQIVNDFQKGDIAEGYSVSREKKESFPLTVTSAQKNPTAFYLCASSFRGRRPQHFGDGTRLSIL.

The CDR3 nucleotides read TGTGCCAGCAGCCCTACAGGGGGCGGCGAGTTCTTC. Translation gives CASSPTGGGEFF. The J gene is TRBJ2-1, the V gene TRBV27; TRBD1 aligns across 9 bases. Germline V gene lookup returns CDR1 MNHEY and CDR2 SMNVEV (reference sequence). J was trimmed by 14 bases and V by 6 bases; bases with no gene match: 8. This CDR3 is built from 12 residues.

This clone was seen just once. The rearrangement uses TRBV19 and TRBJ1-4, with 9 bases matching TRBD1. The length of the CDR3 is 14 residues. V shed 5 bases and J 8 bases; nucleotides not matched to a gene: 6. Germline V CDR1 and CDR2: LNHDA, SQIVND (reference sequence). CDR3 region: CASSATGGAEKLFF. CDR3 sequence (DNA): TGTGCCAGTAGTGCAACAGGGGGCGCCGAAAAACTGTTTTTT.

This clone has only one observation. The V gene is TRBV7-9, the J gene TRBJ1-5; no reliable D call. V lost 1 base, J lost 7 bases, and 5 bases lay in between. The germline V gene has CDR1 SEHNR and CDR2 FQNEAQ (reference sequence). The CDR3 has 12 amino acids. The CDR3 here is CASSLGAQPQHF. DNA for the CDR3: TGTGCCAGCAGCTTAGGAGCGCAGCCCCAGCATTTT. Complete variable domain (other parts from reference TRBV7-9 and TRBJ1-5): DTGVSQNPRHKITKRGQNVTFRCDPISEHNRLYWYRQTLGQGPEFLTYFQNEAQLEKSRLLSDRFSAERPKGSFSTLEIQRTEQGDSAMYLCASSLGAQPQHFGDGTRLSIL.

The chain recombines TRBV7-2 with TRBJ2-1; D remains unclear. Germline V CDR1 and CDR2: SGHTA, FQGNSA. Trimming took off 0 bases at V and 2 bases at J, with 5 bases between the two ends. There are 14 residues in the CDR3. The CDR3 bases are TGTGCCAGCAGCTTAGCTTTTACCTACAATGAGCAGTTCTTC. Translated: CASSLAFTYNEQFF.

The chain is built from TRBV5-1 and TRBJ2-7; tentative D call: TRBD2 (6 bases). V lost 4 bases and J lost 5, with 13 bases in between. The CDR3 length is 13 residues. CDR1 is SGHRS, CDR2 YFSETQ, per germline. CDR3 sequence (DNA): TGCGCCAGCAGCGAGGGACTCCCCGACGAGCAGTACTTC. It codes for CASSEGLPDEQYF.

CDR3 sequence (DNA): TGTGCCAGCAGCTCCGGGACAGGCGGGTGGGAGCAGTTCTTC. It yields the protein CASSSGTGGWEQFF. The chain employs TRBV7-3 and TRBJ2-1; the match to TRBD1 covers 8 bases. Germline values: CDR1 SGHTA, CDR2 FQGTGA. Trimming at V came to 4 bases and at J to 10 bases, leaving 9 bases not matched to a gene. The CDR3 has 14 residues.